This T cell receptor beta chain was retrieved from a study of T-cell memory formation after mild COVID-19. 5'RACE with constant-segment primers yielded barcoded, UMI-tagged TCR alpha and TCR beta cDNA libraries. A single record per CDR3 protein comes from TCRdb applying MiXCR to the 5' RACE reads. The sample holds 400,000 or so distinct CDR3 sequences; 20% are singletons and the top ten take 8.4%. This clonotype showed up just a few times. Its antigen remains unknown. Study outcomes and limitations: In pre-infection memory, a portion of responding clones appeared, which suggested that cross-reactive memory joined.

With 5 bases removed from V and 5 bases from J, the gap between germline ends came to 12 bases. The CDR3 is 12 residues long. CDR1 and CDR2 (germline): SQVTM, ANQGSEA. The genes are TRBV29-1 and TRBJ2-5; D may match TRBD1 or TRBD2 (5 bases each). Sequenced input: PBMCs or a T cell subset sorted from them (not recorded which). This clonotype was sampled from an adult woman who had mild COVID-19 (a few samples of this study predate the infection). Cell type and time point are not known. Here the CDR3 DNA reads TGCAGCGTTCGAGACGAGGGGGAGACCCAGTACTTC. Encoded protein: CSVRDEGETQYF. The variable domain in full, completed from reference TRBV29-1 and TRBJ2-5, reads SAVISQKPSRDICQRGTSLTIQCQVDSQVTMMFWYRQQPGQSLTLIATANQGSEATYESGFVIDKFPISRPNLTFSTLTVSNMSPEDSSIYLCSVRDEGETQYFGPGTRLLVL.